The T cell receptor beta chain under discussion was sequenced for a study of T cell repertoires in cytomegalovirus infection. Study information: Evidence of both CMV infection and a matching HLA type came from public TCR beta signatures. Points from the study as a whole: Dominating the ex vivo response were HLA-C-restricted CMV-specific TCR beta clonotypes. People with CMV and the relevant HLA were identified by cumulative public TCR beta family frequency.

This clonotype was counted between two and nine times. No antigen is known for it. TCRdb passed the reads through MiXCR, listing each CDR3 protein once. The table shows 170,000 or so distinct CDR3 sequences, with around an eighth occurring only once. This TCR was recovered from a human donor in good health (CMV status not recorded). Some clones in this sample may be carry-over from other donors' samples. Sequenced input: PBMCs.

The CDR3 DNA reads as TGTGCCAGCAGCCCCCCGGTGACAGATACGCAGTATTTT. This sequence encodes CASSPPVTDTQYF. The chain employs TRBV6-1 and TRBJ2-3; D gene unclear. The V end was cut by 6 bases, the J end by 3 bases, with 10 bases between. This CDR3 has 13 amino acids. CDR1 is MNHNS and CDR2 is SASEGT in the germline V gene.